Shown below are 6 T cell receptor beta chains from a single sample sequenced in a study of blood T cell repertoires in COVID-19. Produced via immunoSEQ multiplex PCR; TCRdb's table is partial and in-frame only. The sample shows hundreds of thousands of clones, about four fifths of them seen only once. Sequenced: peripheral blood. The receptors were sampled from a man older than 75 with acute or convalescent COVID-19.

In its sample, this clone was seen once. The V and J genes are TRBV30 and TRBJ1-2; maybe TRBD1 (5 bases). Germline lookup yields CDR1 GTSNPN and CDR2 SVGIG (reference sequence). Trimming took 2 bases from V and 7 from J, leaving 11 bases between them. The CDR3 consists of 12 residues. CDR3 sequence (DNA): TGTGCCTGGAGTCGCCGGGACTTTGGCTACACCTTC. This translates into CAWSRRDFGYTF.

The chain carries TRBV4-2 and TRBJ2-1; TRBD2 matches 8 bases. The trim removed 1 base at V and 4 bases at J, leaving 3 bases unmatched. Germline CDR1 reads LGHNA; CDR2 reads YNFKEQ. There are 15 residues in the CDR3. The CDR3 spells CASSQAGGAYNEQFF. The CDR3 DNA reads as TGTGCCAGCAGCCAAGCGGGAGGGGCTTACAATGAGCAGTTCTTC.

The CDR3 nucleotides are TGTGCCAGTAGTACCCGGAGAGGGAGGATGGACTATGGCTACACCTTC. Its protein product is CASSTRRGRMDYGYTF. The J gene is TRBJ1-2, the V gene TRBV19; no clear D gene. This CDR3 contains 16 residues. The germline V gene has CDR1 LNHDA and CDR2 SQIVND (reference sequence). Trimming left V 4 bases short and J 3 bases short, with 18 bases between.

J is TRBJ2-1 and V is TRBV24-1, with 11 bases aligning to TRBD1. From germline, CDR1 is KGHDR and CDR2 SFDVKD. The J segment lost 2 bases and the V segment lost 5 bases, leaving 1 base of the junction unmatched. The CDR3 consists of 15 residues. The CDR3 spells CATSGDRGTYNEQFF. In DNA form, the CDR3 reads TGTGCCACCAGTGGGGACAGGGGGACCTACAATGAGCAGTTCTTC.

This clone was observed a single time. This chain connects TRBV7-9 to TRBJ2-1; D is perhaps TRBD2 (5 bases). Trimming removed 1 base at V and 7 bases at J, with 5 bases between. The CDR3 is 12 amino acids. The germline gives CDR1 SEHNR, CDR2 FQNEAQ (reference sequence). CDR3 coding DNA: TGTGCCAGCAGCTTAGGGGAGAATGAGCAGTTCTTC. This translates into CASSLGENEQFF.

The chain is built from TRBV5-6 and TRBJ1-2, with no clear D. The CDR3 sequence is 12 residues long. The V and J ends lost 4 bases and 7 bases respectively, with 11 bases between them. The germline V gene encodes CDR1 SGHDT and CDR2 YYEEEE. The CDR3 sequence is CASSPTGAGYTF. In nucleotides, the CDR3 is TGTGCCAGCAGCCCCACGGGTGCTGGCTACACCTTC.